These 20 T cell receptor beta chains originate from one sample sequenced in a study of T cell repertoires in cytomegalovirus infection. Their cognate antigens are unknown. MiXCR, run by TCRdb on the reads, gives a single entry per CDR3 protein. The sample lists around 900,000 distinct CDR3 sequences, roughly 31% seen once, with over 12% in the top ten. Specimen: cultured CD8+ T cells from PBMCs, collected from culture after CMV antigen stimulation. The source is a human donor in good health (CMV status not recorded). Some clones in this sample may be carry-over from other donors' samples.

This clonotype was seen many times. V and J are TRBV4-2 and TRBJ2-5, with 11 bases that match TRBD2. V trimming: 4 bases; J trimming: 2 bases; junction bases outside the gene matches: 6. The CDR3 contains 16 residues. Germline V gene sequence: CDR1 LGHNA, CDR2 YNFKEQ. CDR3 sequence: CASSRGLAGFQETQYF. The CDR3 region has the DNA TGTGCCAGCAGCCGAGGACTAGCGGGCTTTCAAGAGACCCAGTACTTC.

This sequence joins TRBV7-9 and TRBJ1-1; no clear D gene. Germline V gives CDR1 SEHNR, CDR2 FQNEAQ (reference sequence). This CDR3 comprises 15 residues. V lost 0 bases, J lost 3 bases, and 11 bases lay in between. This CDR3 is CASSLAISRDTEAFF. The DNA of the CDR3 is TGTGCCAGCAGCTTAGCGATCTCGCGGGACACTGAAGCTTTCTTT.

The V gene is TRBV7-6, the J gene TRBJ1-2, with TRBD1 matching 9 bases. The CDR3 runs 13 residues. V lost 6 bases, J lost 8 bases, and 7 bases stayed unmatched. CDR1 and CDR2 (germline): SGHVS, FNYEAQ. Here the CDR3 DNA reads TGTGCCAGCAGACCGGACAGGGGAGGGGGCTACACCTTC. It codes for CASRPDRGGGYTF.

This clonotype turned up a few times. The CDR3 sequence: CASSPPQVMVINEQFF. The CDR3 coding sequence is TGTGCCAGCAGTCCCCCCCAGGTAATGGTGATAAATGAGCAGTTCTTC. The chain is built from TRBV27 and TRBJ2-1; D call uncertain. The CDR3 spans 16 residues. Germline CDR1 is MNHEY and CDR2 is SMNVEV (reference sequence). V shed 5 bases and J shed 7 bases, with 21 bases lying between them.

V gene TRBV11-2 combines with J gene TRBJ1-2; tentatively, D is TRBD1 (6 bases). This CDR3 is 11 amino acids long. Germline CDR1 and CDR2: SGHAT and FQNNGV. The ends were cut back, 2 bases at V and 14 bases at J, with 12 bases in the middle. DNA for the CDR3: TGTGCCAGCAGCTTACAGGGGACGAGTACCTTC. Translation gives CASSLQGTSTF.

J is TRBJ1-1 and V is TRBV12-3 or TRBV12-4, with TRBD1 identical over 8 bases. Trimming took 3 bases from V and 3 from J; bases not matched to a gene: 3. This CDR3 has 14 residues. The CDR3 sequence: CASSLGQAYTEAFF. Written as DNA, the CDR3 is TGTGCCAGCAGTTTGGGACAGGCATACACTGAAGCTTTCTTT.

There are a few counts of this clonotype. This chain links TRBV6-5 with TRBJ2-7; TRBD2 agrees at 9 bases. Germline V gives CDR1 MNHEY, CDR2 SVGAGI. The CDR3 consists of 16 residues. The V segment lost 0 bases and the J segment 4 bases; nucleotides outside the gene matches: 7. CDR3 protein: CASSYSVSGGNYEQYF. The CDR3 region has the DNA TGTGCCAGCAGTTACTCGGTTAGCGGGGGAAATTACGAGCAGTACTTC.

The CDR3: CASSRGIINDLDGYTF. The CDR3 DNA sequence: TGTGCCAGCAGCCGGGGGATAATCAACGATCTGGATGGCTACACCTTC. V is TRBV6-1 and J is TRBJ1-2, with D possibly TRBD1 on 5 matching bases. Germline assignment: CDR1 MNHNS and CDR2 SASEGT. CDR3 length equals 16 residues. Trimming left V 6 bases short and J 6 bases short, with 23 bases between.

The chain links TRBV9 to TRBJ2-1; 14 nucleotides align to TRBD2. The germline V gene has CDR1 SGDLS and CDR2 YYNGEE. V trimming: 2 bases; J trimming: 6 bases; junction bases outside the gene matches: 10. The CDR3 runs to 18 residues. The CDR3 nucleotides are TGTGCCAGCAGCGTTCGACAGGGACTAGCGGGGGCACTCAATGAGCAGTTCTTC. Translation gives CASSVRQGLAGALNEQFF.

This clonotype was detected ten times or more. This chain connects TRBV7-2 to TRBJ1-6; perhaps TRBD1 as D (6 bases). This CDR3 is 14 amino acids long. CDR1 is SGHTA and CDR2 is FQGNSA in the germline V gene. Trimming pared 1 base from V and 10 bases from J, leaving 11 bases between. The DNA for the CDR3 is TGTGCCAGCAGCTTAGAACCAGGGGTATCACCCCTCCACTTT. It encodes CASSLEPGVSPLHF.

The chain combines TRBV7-3 with TRBJ2-5, with TRBD1 matching over 7 bases. Germline V CDR1 and CDR2: SGHTA, FQGTGA. After removal of 0 bases from V and 5 bases from J, the junction contained 6 bases not matched to a gene. The CDR3 sequence is 15 residues long. CDR3 sequence reads: CASSLTRQGRETQYF. CDR3 sequence (DNA): TGTGCCAGCAGCTTAACGAGACAGGGTAGGGAGACCCAGTACTTC.

This clonotype showed up just a few times. This chain links TRBV7-9 with TRBJ2-2; D ambiguous. The CDR3 has 13 amino acids. Germline values: CDR1 SEHNR, CDR2 FQNEAQ (reference sequence). Trimming pared 7 bases from V and 1 base from J, leaving 7 bases between. The CDR3 sequence: CASITLNTGELFF. The CDR3 DNA reads as TGTGCCAGCATTACCCTGAACACCGGGGAGCTGTTTTTT.

The rearrangement uses TRBV4-3 and TRBJ1-1, with TRBD1 as a possible D gene (5 bases). Germline V gene lookup returns CDR1 LGHNA and CDR2 YSLEER. V was cut by 5 bases and J by 5 bases, with 21 bases left in between. CDR3 length: 16 amino acids. CDR3 coding DNA: TGCGCCAGCAGCGAAAAAACCAGGGACGGACGGACTGAAGCTTTCTTT. It codes for CASSEKTRDGRTEAFF.

This chain uses TRBV12-5 with TRBJ1-5; D gene uncertain. Germline CDR1 LGHNT, CDR2 FRNRAP. The CDR3 has 14 amino acids. Trimming pared 3 bases from V and 3 bases from J, leaving 9 bases between. The CDR3 loop reads CASGFGGYNQPQHF. The CDR3 DNA follows: TGTGCTAGTGGTTTTGGAGGTTACAATCAGCCCCAGCATTTT. The whole variable domain, remainder taken from reference TRBV12-5 and TRBJ1-5, is DARVTQTPRHKVTEMGQEVTMRCQPILGHNTVFWYRQTMMQGLELLAYFRNRAPLDDSGMPKDRFSAEMPDATLATLKIQPSEPRDSAVYFCASGFGGYNQPQHFGDGTRLSIL.

The rearrangement uses TRBV9 and TRBJ2-2; TRBD2 might be the D (5 bases). The CDR3 is 16 amino acids. In germline, CDR1 is SGDLS, CDR2 YYNGEE. The V and J ends lost 3 bases and 2 bases respectively, with 14 bases between them. The CDR3 DNA follows: TGTGCCAGCAGCGCAAGCCGGGATTTAAACACCGGGGAGCTGTTTTTT. It specifies CASSASRDLNTGELFF.

This clonotype was seen only a few times. The chain combines TRBV10-3 with TRBJ2-2; tentative D call: TRBD1 (6 bases). Germline CDR1 reads ENHRY; CDR2 reads SYGVKD. This CDR3 is 18 amino acids long. V dropped 0 bases and J dropped 7 bases, with 21 bases sitting between them. The CDR3 DNA reads TGTGCCATCAGTGAGTCTCTGTTTGGGACAAGACCGGACGGGGAGCTGTTTTTT. This gives the protein CAISESLFGTRPDGELFF.

This clonotype appeared a few times. The chain couples TRBV7-9 to TRBJ1-3; D not certain. The CDR3 loop spans 18 amino acids. Trimming stripped 5 bases from V and 1 base from J, with 21 bases between. Germline lookup yields CDR1 SEHNR and CDR2 FQNEAQ (reference sequence). The CDR3, as DNA: TGTGCCAGCAGCCCACAGATACCCGGCGTATCATCTGGAAACACCATATATTTT. This codes for CASSPQIPGVSSGNTIYF.

This clonotype was counted a few times. The genes are TRBV12-3 or TRBV12-4 and TRBJ1-5; 12 nucleotides agree with TRBD1. The CDR3 is 17 residues long. Trimming cost V 1 base and J 6 bases; bases outside gene matches: 7. The CDR3 protein is CASSLDRDRGQGQPQHF. Written as DNA, the CDR3 is TGTGCCAGCAGTTTAGATCGGGACAGGGGGCAGGGTCAGCCCCAGCATTTT.

The chain uses TRBV5-1 and TRBJ2-1; weak D call: TRBD1 (5 bases). The CDR3 covers 16 residues. Looked up from germline, CDR1 is SGHRS and CDR2 is YFSETQ. V lost 4 bases, J lost 0 bases, and 14 bases lay in between. CDR3 DNA sequence: TGCGCCAGCAGCCCTGGGGCGGCCTCCTCCTACAATGAGCAGTTCTTC. It translates to CASSPGAASSYNEQFF.

The chain recombines TRBV12-3 or TRBV12-4 with TRBJ2-1, with D possibly TRBD2 on 7 matching bases. The CDR3 is made up of 14 amino acids. Trimming removed 7 bases at V and 2 bases at J, with 12 bases between. The CDR3 loop reads CASTGGRTYNEQFF. CDR3 in DNA: TGTGCCAGCACGGGGGGCCGTACCTACAATGAGCAGTTCTTC.